This T cell receptor (beta chain) was sequenced in a study of cytomegalovirus exposure and HLA in healthy donors. The study, taken as a whole, reports: Reports showed the classifier diagnosing cytomegalovirus status with high specificity and sensitivity.

Assay: immunoSEQ multiplex PCR; the TCRdb copy retains only in-frame clones and omits some. The sample shows roughly 130,000 clones, roughly 91% of them seen only once. As for this clone: Its antigen is undetermined. This CDR3 is also generated by other DNA sequences in the sample.

The CDR3 is made up of 13 amino acids. V shed 4 bases and J 1 base; nucleotides not matched to a gene: 3. CDR1 is SQVTM and CDR2 is ANQGSEA in the germline V gene. This chain uses TRBV29-1 with TRBJ1-1; 7 positions agree with TRBD1. The origin of this receptor is a young man in good health and CMV-seronegative. Sequenced input: PBMCs. The CDR3 sequence: CSVGRQGNTEAFF. In DNA, the CDR3 is TGCAGCGTTGGTCGACAGGGGAACACTGAAGCTTTCTTT. The full variable domain, rest sourced from reference TRBV29-1 and TRBJ1-1, is SAVISQKPSRDICQRGTSLTIQCQVDSQVTMMFWYRQQPGQSLTLIATANQGSEATYESGFVIDKFPISRPNLTFSTLTVSNMSPEDSSIYLCSVGRQGNTEAFFGQGTRLTVV.